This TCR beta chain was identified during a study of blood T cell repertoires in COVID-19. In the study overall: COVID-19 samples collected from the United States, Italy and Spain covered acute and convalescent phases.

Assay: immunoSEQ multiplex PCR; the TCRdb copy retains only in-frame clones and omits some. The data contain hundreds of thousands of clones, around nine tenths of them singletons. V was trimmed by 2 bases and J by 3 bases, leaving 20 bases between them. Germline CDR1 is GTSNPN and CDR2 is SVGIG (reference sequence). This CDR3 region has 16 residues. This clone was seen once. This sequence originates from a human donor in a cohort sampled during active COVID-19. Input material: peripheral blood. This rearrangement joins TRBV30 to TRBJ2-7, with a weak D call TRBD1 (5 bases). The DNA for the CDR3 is TGTGCCTGGAGTCCCACAGGAAAGAAAGGTGTCTACGAGCAGTACTTC. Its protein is CAWSPTGKKGVYEQYF.